A selection of T cell receptor beta chains follows, all from one sample in a study of shared clonotypes between healthy human individuals. Only in-frame clones appear in the TCRdb table, and some are missing; sequencing was by immunoSEQ multiplex PCR. Of some 2,100,000 clones in the sample, almost 96% were seen once. Sequenced: naive CD4+ T cells sorted from blood. These receptor sequences come from a man aged 18 to 35 in good health. Both conserved end residues are part of each CDR3. D genes are given only for firm matches. The size field is filled for only some rows; it gives once, few, many or a size class.

J gene: TRBJ1-3
D gene: -
clone size: -
V gene: TRBV7-2
CDR3 DNA: TGTGCCAGCAGCTCTACGACAGGCTCTGGAAACACCATATATTTT
CDR3 protein: CASSSTTGSGNTIYF

J gene: TRBJ2-7
D gene: TRBD2
clone size: -
V gene: TRBV7-2
CDR3 DNA: TGTGCCAGCAGCGCCCAGGGACTAGCGGGAGGCGAGCAGTACTTC
CDR3 protein: CASSAQGLAGGEQYF

J gene: TRBJ2-1
D gene: TRBD2
clone size: -
V gene: TRBV6-5
CDR3 DNA: TGTGCCAGCAGCCCACAGGCGGGAGGGTACAATGAGCAGTTCTTC
CDR3 protein: CASSPQAGGYNEQFF

J gene: TRBJ2-7
D gene: -
clone size: -
V gene: TRBV6-6
CDR3 DNA: TGTGCCAGCAGCCAACGCCCGGGACAAACCTACGAGCAGTACTTC
CDR3 protein: CASSQRPGQTYEQYF

J gene: TRBJ2-3
D gene: TRBD2
clone size: -
V gene: TRBV4-3
CDR3 DNA: TGCGCCAGCAGCCAAGGGGGTAAGACTAGCGGTACAGATACGCAGTATTTT
CDR3 protein: CASSQGGKTSGTDTQYF

J gene: TRBJ1-5
D gene: -
clone size: -
V gene: TRBV4-1
CDR3 DNA: TGCGCCAGCAGCCGCGGGGAGGGAGTGGACAATCAGCCCCAGCATTTT
CDR3 protein: CASSRGEGVDNQPQHF

J gene: TRBJ2-7
D gene: TRBD1
clone size: -
V gene: TRBV9
CDR3 DNA: TGTGCCAGCAGCGTAAGAGGGGGCTGGGAGCACGAGCAGTACTTC
CDR3 protein: CASSVRGGWEHEQYF

J gene: TRBJ1-5
D gene: TRBD1
clone size: -
V gene: TRBV5-3
CDR3 DNA: TGTGCCAGAAGCTTCTTACCTTCGACAGGGGGCTATCAGCCCCAGCATTTT
CDR3 protein: CARSFLPSTGGYQPQHF

J gene: TRBJ2-7
D gene: -
clone size: once
V gene: TRBV6-6
CDR3 DNA: TGTGCCAGCAGTTACTCGAGATTCGGGTTAAGCTACGAGCAGTACTTC
CDR3 protein: CASSYSRFGLSYEQYF

J gene: TRBJ2-1
D gene: TRBD2
clone size: once
V gene: TRBV10-3
CDR3 DNA: TGTGCCATCACCGACGGACTAGCCGTCAATGAGCAGTTCTTC
CDR3 protein: CAITDGLAVNEQFF

J gene: TRBJ1-4
D gene: -
clone size: -
V gene: TRBV7-9
CDR3 DNA: TGTGCCAGCTCTAGCAGCCGACCAACTAATGAAAAACTGTTTTTT
CDR3 protein: CASSSSRPTNEKLFF

J gene: TRBJ2-1
D gene: TRBD2
clone size: -
V gene: TRBV15
CDR3 DNA: TGTGCCACCAGCAGAGATCTGTCTAGCGGGAGCAATGAGCAGTTCTTC
CDR3 protein: CATSRDLSSGSNEQFF

J gene: TRBJ2-5
D gene: TRBD2
clone size: -
V gene: TRBV12-5
CDR3 DNA: TGTGCTAGTGGTTTGGGGATAGCGGGAGGGCAAGAGACCCAGTACTTC
CDR3 protein: CASGLGIAGGQETQYF

J gene: TRBJ2-4
D gene: -
clone size: -
V gene: TRBV5-6
CDR3 DNA: TGTGCCAGCAGCTGGGTGACAGGGAGGGACATTCAGTACTTC
CDR3 protein: CASSWVTGRDIQYF

J gene: TRBJ1-3
D gene: -
clone size: -
V gene: TRBV6-6
CDR3 DNA: TGTGCCAGCAGTTATAGAAAAGGGTCCGGAAACACCATATATTTT
CDR3 protein: CASSYRKGSGNTIYF

J gene: TRBJ1-5
D gene: -
clone size: -
V gene: TRBV2
CDR3 DNA: TGTGCCAGCGAAGACACGAAAGGGCCCCAGCATTTT
CDR3 protein: CASEDTKGPQHF

J gene: TRBJ2-3
D gene: -
clone size: -
V gene: TRBV10-1
CDR3 DNA: TGCGCCAGCAGTGGGGACCTCACAGATACGCAGTATTTT
CDR3 protein: CASSGDLTDTQYF

J gene: TRBJ2-2
D gene: -
clone size: -
V gene: TRBV7-6
CDR3 DNA: TGTGCCAGCAGCTTATACGGGAGCAGGAACACCGGGGAGCTGTTTTTT
CDR3 protein: CASSLYGSRNTGELFF

J gene: TRBJ2-3
D gene: TRBD2
clone size: -
V gene: TRBV11-2
CDR3 DNA: TGTGCCAGCAGCTTAGTGCTAGCGGGGGGCACAGATACGCAGTATTTT
CDR3 protein: CASSLVLAGGTDTQYF

J gene: TRBJ1-1
D gene: -
clone size: -
V gene: TRBV6-1
CDR3 DNA: TGTGCCAGCAGTCCAATACGGGGGAGTGAAGCTTTCTTT
CDR3 protein: CASSPIRGSEAFF

J gene: TRBJ2-1
D gene: TRBD2
clone size: -
V gene: TRBV5-1
CDR3 DNA: TGCGCCAGCAGCTTGGATCCTAGCGGGAGTAAGAATGAGCAGTTCTTC
CDR3 protein: CASSLDPSGSKNEQFF

J gene: TRBJ2-7
D gene: -
clone size: -
V gene: TRBV11-3
CDR3 DNA: TGTGCCAGCAGCATAGGTAGCGGATACGAGCAGTACTTC
CDR3 protein: CASSIGSGYEQYF

J gene: TRBJ1-2
D gene: TRBD1
clone size: -
V gene: TRBV2
CDR3 DNA: TGTGCCAGCAGTGAGGGGTTGGGGACAGGGTCTGGCTACACCTTC
CDR3 protein: CASSEGLGTGSGYTF

J gene: TRBJ2-7
D gene: -
clone size: -
V gene: TRBV6-6
CDR3 DNA: TGTGCCAGCAGGAGGTCGCAGGGTTACGAGCAGTACTTC
CDR3 protein: CASRRSQGYEQYF

J gene: TRBJ1-5
D gene: -
clone size: -
V gene: TRBV5-1
CDR3 DNA: TGCGCCAGCAGCTTGATGAGCAATCAGCCCCAGCATTTT
CDR3 protein: CASSLMSNQPQHF

J gene: TRBJ2-1
D gene: TRBD1
clone size: -
V gene: TRBV6-5
CDR3 DNA: TGTGCCAGCAGCAGGGGGCTTATAGGGTCCAATGAGCAGTTCTTC
CDR3 protein: CASSRGLIGSNEQFF

J gene: TRBJ2-3
D gene: -
clone size: -
V gene: TRBV30
CDR3 DNA: TGTGCCTGGAGTGTATTACGTACACCTGGAGGCACAGATACGCAGTATTTT
CDR3 protein: CAWSVLRTPGGTDTQYF

J gene: TRBJ2-7
D gene: TRBD1
clone size: -
V gene: TRBV5-1
CDR3 DNA: TGCGCCAGCAGCTTGGAACCGGGACAGGGGGCCGGCGAGCAGTACTTC
CDR3 protein: CASSLEPGQGAGEQYF

J gene: TRBJ2-2
D gene: -
clone size: -
V gene: TRBV4-1
CDR3 DNA: TGCGCCAGCAGCCAAGTTATGCCCGGGGAGCTGTTTTTT
CDR3 protein: CASSQVMPGELFF

J gene: TRBJ1-1
D gene: TRBD1
clone size: -
V gene: TRBV5-1
CDR3 DNA: TGCGCCAGCAGCTTGGATATCTACAGGGGAAGGGGGAACACTGAAGCTTTCTTT
CDR3 protein: CASSLDIYRGRGNTEAFF

J gene: TRBJ1-5
D gene: TRBD1
clone size: -
V gene: TRBV19
CDR3 DNA: TGTGCCAGTAGTATGGTGTGGTGGGACAGATATCAGCCCCAGCATTTT
CDR3 protein: CASSMVWWDRYQPQHF

J gene: TRBJ1-6
D gene: -
clone size: -
V gene: TRBV10-3
CDR3 DNA: TGTGCCATCAGTGAGTCCGGGTCCTATAATTCACCCCTCCACTTT
CDR3 protein: CAISESGSYNSPLHF

J gene: TRBJ2-1
D gene: -
clone size: -
V gene: TRBV7-9
CDR3 DNA: TGTGCCAGCAGCTTACTATTAGAGGTGCTATACAATGAGCAGTTCTTC
CDR3 protein: CASSLLLEVLYNEQFF

J gene: TRBJ2-3
D gene: TRBD2
clone size: -
V gene: TRBV6-5
CDR3 DNA: TGTGCCAGCAGAAGACTAGCGGCGACAGATACGCAGTATTTT
CDR3 protein: CASRRLAATDTQYF

J gene: TRBJ2-5
D gene: TRBD2
clone size: -
V gene: TRBV19
CDR3 DNA: TGTGCCAGTAGTAGGGGGACTAAAGAGACCCAGTACTTC
CDR3 protein: CASSRGTKETQYF

J gene: TRBJ1-1
D gene: -
clone size: -
V gene: TRBV4-3
CDR3 DNA: TGCGCCAGCAGCCAAGCAACAGGATTGAACACTGAAGCTTTCTTT
CDR3 protein: CASSQATGLNTEAFF

J gene: TRBJ2-7
D gene: -
clone size: -
V gene: TRBV5-5
CDR3 DNA: TGTGCCAGCAGCTATCGTGGAGGCGTTTCCTACGAGCAGTACTTC
CDR3 protein: CASSYRGGVSYEQYF

J gene: TRBJ1-3
D gene: -
clone size: -
V gene: TRBV18
CDR3 DNA: TGTGCCAGCTCACCCCCCATGGGGGGAGGAAACACCATATATTTT
CDR3 protein: CASSPPMGGGNTIYF

J gene: TRBJ2-1
D gene: -
clone size: -
V gene: TRBV29-1
CDR3 DNA: TGCAGCGCCTCGCGGGAAGGGTCTCACTACAATGAGCAGTTCTTC
CDR3 protein: CSASREGSHYNEQFF

J gene: TRBJ1-2
D gene: -
clone size: -
V gene: TRBV6-6
CDR3 DNA: TGTGCCAGCAGTCCTGTAACCGTGATCAACTATGGCTACACCTTC
CDR3 protein: CASSPVTVINYGYTF

J gene: TRBJ1-4
D gene: TRBD1
clone size: -
V gene: TRBV9
CDR3 DNA: TGTGCCAGCAGCGTAGGGGACAGAACTAATGAAAAACTGTTTTTT
CDR3 protein: CASSVGDRTNEKLFF

J gene: TRBJ2-3
D gene: TRBD2
clone size: -
V gene: TRBV11-2
CDR3 DNA: TGTGCCAGCAGCTTAGCGAGTAGCGGGGTTAGCACAGATACGCAGTATTTT
CDR3 protein: CASSLASSGVSTDTQYF

J gene: TRBJ2-7
D gene: -
clone size: -
V gene: TRBV27
CDR3 DNA: TGTGCCAGCAAAAAGAGGCAGGCGGAGTGGGCTAGCTCCTACGAGCAGTACTTC
CDR3 protein: CASKKRQAEWASSYEQYF

J gene: TRBJ2-1
D gene: -
clone size: -
V gene: TRBV5-1
CDR3 DNA: TGCGCCAGCACGACGGACACTTCAAGCTCCTACAATGAGCAGTTCTTC
CDR3 protein: CASTTDTSSSYNEQFF

J gene: TRBJ2-5
D gene: -
clone size: -
V gene: TRBV6-1
CDR3 DNA: TGTGCCAGCAGTGTTTCCAGGGTCGGGGAGACCCAGTACTTC
CDR3 protein: CASSVSRVGETQYF

J gene: TRBJ1-2
D gene: -
clone size: -
V gene: TRBV14
CDR3 DNA: TGTGCCAGCAGCCAAGGTCTTGGCTACACCTTC
CDR3 protein: CASSQGLGYTF

J gene: TRBJ2-7
D gene: -
clone size: -
V gene: TRBV7-9
CDR3 DNA: TGTGCCAGCAGCCCGAAGTCCTACGAGCAGTACTTC
CDR3 protein: CASSPKSYEQYF

J gene: TRBJ1-1
D gene: TRBD1
clone size: -
V gene: TRBV7-9
CDR3 DNA: TGTGCCAGCAGGGTACCGCCCGTGCGGGACAGGGGGTTGAACACTGAAGCTTTCTTT
CDR3 protein: CASRVPPVRDRGLNTEAFF

J gene: TRBJ2-5
D gene: -
clone size: -
V gene: TRBV7-2
CDR3 DNA: TGTGCCAGCAGCTTAGGGCTAGCGGAGACCCAGTACTTC
CDR3 protein: CASSLGLAETQYF

J gene: TRBJ1-4
D gene: -
clone size: -
V gene: TRBV19
CDR3 DNA: TGTGCCAGTAGTATGAGCGGGGGACGCGGTGAAAAACTGTTTTTT
CDR3 protein: CASSMSGGRGEKLFF

J gene: TRBJ2-3
D gene: TRBD1
clone size: -
V gene: TRBV7-8
CDR3 DNA: TGTGCCAGCAGCTTGGGACAGGGAACAGATACGCAGTATTTT
CDR3 protein: CASSLGQGTDTQYF

J gene: TRBJ2-2
D gene: -
clone size: -
V gene: TRBV10-1
CDR3 DNA: TGCGCCAGCAGTGCGGACATTGCCGGGGAGCTGTTTTTT
CDR3 protein: CASSADIAGELFF

J gene: TRBJ2-1
D gene: TRBD2
clone size: -
V gene: TRBV7-9
CDR3 DNA: TGTGCCAGCAGCTTACGAGTAGCGGGATCCAATGAGCAGTTCTTC
CDR3 protein: CASSLRVAGSNEQFF

J gene: TRBJ1-2
D gene: TRBD1
clone size: -
V gene: TRBV7-2
CDR3 DNA: TGTGCCAGCAGCGTCCGACAGGGTTCACAATATGGCTACACCTTC
CDR3 protein: CASSVRQGSQYGYTF

J gene: TRBJ1-1
D gene: -
clone size: -
V gene: TRBV28
CDR3 DNA: TGTGCCAGCAACTTGGGGGGCCCCTATTCAAAATCTTTCTTT
CDR3 protein: CASNLGGPYSKSFF